These 21 T cell receptor beta chains share one sample of origin, sequenced in a study of T-cell memory formation after mild COVID-19. TCRdb itself ran the 5' RACE reads through MiXCR, one entry per CDR3 protein. Of roughly 350,000 distinct CDR3 sequences listed, approximately 27% are singletons. The sample consisted of PBMCs or a T cell subset sorted from them (not recorded which). The receptor source for this set is an adult woman who had mild COVID-19 (a few samples of this study predate the infection). Cell type and time point are not known.

The chain links TRBV27 to TRBJ1-5; D ambiguous. The V gene lost 4 bases and the J gene lost 1 base, with 8 bases spanning the gap. CDR3 size: 14 residues. Germline assignment: CDR1 MNHEY and CDR2 SMNVEV (reference sequence). Here the CDR3 reads CASSSPLSNQPQHF. CDR3 sequence (DNA): TGTGCCAGCAGTTCCCCCCTGAGCAATCAGCCCCAGCATTTT.

This chain uses TRBV5-1 with TRBJ2-3; a possible D gene is TRBD2 (6 bases). The V gene's germline CDR1 is SGHRS and CDR2 YFSETQ. The ends were cut back, 4 bases at V and 5 bases at J, with 14 bases in the middle. The CDR3 runs 14 residues. The CDR3 DNA follows: TGCGCCAGCAGCCCGGGACTCAGAGGAGATACGCAGTATTTT. It encodes CASSPGLRGDTQYF.

The genes are TRBV5-1 and TRBJ2-2; 10 bases are a match to TRBD1. The V gene's germline CDR1 is SGHRS and CDR2 YFSETQ. The J segment lost 1 base and the V segment lost 4 bases, leaving 4 bases of the junction unmatched. The CDR3 sequence is 16 residues long. This CDR3 reads CASSKDRGVNTGELFF. The CDR3 coding sequence is TGCGCCAGCAGCAAGGACAGGGGGGTGAACACCGGGGAGCTGTTTTTT.

This clonotype was picked up a small number of times. J is TRBJ2-3 and V is TRBV12-3 or TRBV12-4, with D hard to call. CDR3 size: 13 residues. Trimming removed 3 bases from V and 7 bases from J, with 11 bases in between. Here the CDR3 DNA reads TGTGCCAGCAGTTTGCGCAGTTCAAATACGCAGTATTTT. Its translation: CASSLRSSNTQYF.

The chain couples TRBV12-3 or TRBV12-4 to TRBJ2-7; D is unclear. Trimming removed 3 bases from V and 3 bases from J, with 9 bases in between. The CDR3 extends over 13 amino acids. The CDR3 bases are TGTGCCAGCAGTTTCCTACAGAACTACGAGCAGTACTTC. Residues: CASSFLQNYEQYF.

The CDR3 coding sequence is TGTGCCAGCAGCCCCGTCTGGGGCAGGGGGAGGGAAGAGACCCAGTACTTC. It codes for CASSPVWGRGREETQYF. The rearrangement links TRBV28 to TRBJ2-5, with D possibly being TRBD1 or TRBD2 (7 bases each). The CDR3 has 17 amino acids. Germline V gene lookup returns CDR1 MDHEN and CDR2 SYDVKM. Trimming took 6 bases from V and 3 from J, leaving 23 bases between them.

This sequence joins TRBV29-1 and TRBJ1-6; 10 bases match TRBD1. The CDR3 consists of 14 residues. CDR1 and CDR2 from the germline V gene are SQVTM and ANQGSEA. J lost 7 bases, V lost 6 bases, and 6 bases had no gene match. The DNA for the CDR3 is TGCAGCGTAAGACAGGGGGCTGCGAATTCACCCCTCCACTTT. It yields the protein CSVRQGAANSPLHF.

The rearrangement joins TRBV5-1 to TRBJ1-4, with TRBD1 matching 8 bases. Trimming at V came to 1 base and at J to 0 bases, leaving 8 bases not matched to a gene. Germline V gives CDR1 SGHRS, CDR2 YFSETQ. The CDR3 has 18 residues. CDR3 sequence: CASSLWRTGPATNEKLFF. The CDR3 DNA is TGCGCCAGCAGCTTGTGGAGGACAGGGCCCGCAACTAATGAAAAACTGTTTTTT.

The J gene is TRBJ2-7, the V gene TRBV11-2; 8 bases map to TRBD1. V dropped 5 bases and J dropped 2; count of bases not matched to a gene: 11. There are 16 residues in the CDR3. The V gene's germline CDR1 is SGHAT and CDR2 FQNNGV. Written as DNA, the CDR3 is TGTGCCAGCAGCCCAGGACAGGGCAAAGGGACCTACGAGCAGTACTTC. Its protein product is CASSPGQGKGTYEQYF.

This rearrangement joins TRBV5-4 to TRBJ1-1; 7 bases fit TRBD1. V lost 1 base to trimming and J lost 0 bases; unmatched junction nucleotides: 3. This CDR3 has 15 residues. CDR1 SGHNT and CDR2 YYREEE come from the germline V gene (reference sequence). The CDR3 region is CASSLTGALNTEAFF. The CDR3 DNA is TGTGCCAGCAGCTTGACAGGGGCTTTGAACACTGAAGCTTTCTTT.

This clonotype appeared a few times. In DNA form, the CDR3 reads TGTGCCAGCAGCCCACTAGCGGGAGGGGGCGTCGGGGAGCTGTTTTTT. It codes for CASSPLAGGGVGELFF. The gene calls are TRBV7-2 and TRBJ2-2, with TRBD2 identical over 13 bases. Germline V lookup: CDR1 SGHTA, CDR2 FQGNSA. V trimming: 5 bases; J trimming: 7 bases; junction bases outside the gene matches: 7. The CDR3 is 16 residues long.

The gene calls are TRBV4-3 and TRBJ2-1; TRBD2 is a possible D gene (5 bases). The CDR3 has 15 residues. Per the germline V gene, CDR1 is LGHNA and CDR2 is YSLEER. V was clipped by 6 bases and J by 1 base, with 13 bases between them. CDR3 residues: CASRLGLGSYNEQFF. CDR3 nucleotide sequence: TGCGCCAGCAGACTAGGGCTAGGGTCCTACAATGAGCAGTTCTTC.

This clonotype showed up just once. V gene TRBV11-1 combines with J gene TRBJ2-4; 7 nucleotides match TRBD1. The CDR3 spans 16 residues. Germline lookup yields CDR1 SGHAT and CDR2 FQDESV (reference sequence). V was clipped by 6 bases and J by 3 bases; unmatched bases: 11. CDR3 residues: CASRADVGTVKNIQYF. CDR3 DNA: TGTGCCAGCAGGGCAGACGTCGGGACAGTCAAAAACATTCAGTACTTC.

V and J are TRBV6-2 or TRBV6-3 and TRBJ2-6; a weak D match, TRBD2 (7 bases). Per the germline V gene, CDR1 is MNHEY and CDR2 is SVGEGT. The CDR3 extends over 12 amino acids. Between the trimmed V and J ends, which lost 2 bases and 18 bases, there was a span of 14 bases. CDR3 nucleotides: TGTGCCAGCAGTTACGGACGGGGGGCCGCGACTTTC. This gives the protein CASSYGRGAATF.

The rearrangement links TRBV5-1 to TRBJ2-3; D may match TRBD1 or TRBD2 (5 bases each). V was clipped by 5 bases and J by 4 bases, with 14 bases between them. The CDR3 runs 14 residues. Per germline, CDR1 SGHRS and CDR2 YFSETQ. The CDR3 region has the DNA TGCGCCAGCAGTCCCCCCCGGGGCGCAGATACGCAGTATTTT. It yields the protein CASSPPRGADTQYF. Full variable domain (outside the CDR3, taken from reference TRBV5-1 and TRBJ2-3): KAGVTQTPRYLIKTRGQQVTLSCSPISGHRSVSWYQQTPGQGLQFLFEYFSETQRNKGNFPGRFSGRQFSNSRSEMNVSTLELGDSALYLCASSPPRGADTQYFGPGTRLTVL.

V usage is TRBV6-2 or TRBV6-3 and J usage is TRBJ1-2; TRBD1 agrees at 9 bases. The V segment lost 6 bases and the J segment 5 bases; nucleotides outside the gene matches: 7. CDR1 MNHEY and CDR2 SVGEGT come from the germline V gene. The CDR3 consists of 14 residues. In DNA, the CDR3 is TGTGCCAGCAGGGCCGGGACAGGGAGTTATGGCTACACCTTC. The encoded protein is CASRAGTGSYGYTF.

Here the CDR3 reads CASSSIASTYEQYF. The CDR3 DNA follows: TGTGCCAGCAGTTCCATCGCCTCCACCTACGAGCAGTACTTC. J is TRBJ2-7 and V is TRBV27; D is unresolved. V lost 4 bases and J lost 2, with 12 bases in between. The CDR3 totals 14 residues. CDR1 is MNHEY, CDR2 SMNVEV, per germline (reference sequence).

This clonotype was seen ten or more times. The chain is built from TRBV24-1 and TRBJ2-2; 9 bases are shared with TRBD1. The V and J ends lost 4 bases and 4 bases, in that order; junction bases with no gene match: 12. The germline CDR1 and CDR2 sequences are KGHDR and SFDVKD. This CDR3 spans 18 amino acids. The CDR3 spells CATSDRYYGTGTTGELFF. CDR3 nucleotide sequence: TGTGCCACCAGTGACAGATACTACGGGACAGGGACCACCGGGGAGCTGTTTTTT.

This chain uses TRBV11-2 with TRBJ1-2, with a weak D call TRBD1 (6 bases). Germline CDR1 SGHAT, CDR2 FQNNGV. The ends were cut back, 1 base at V and 7 bases at J, with 10 bases in the middle. The CDR3 consists of 13 residues. The CDR3 DNA reads TGTGCCAGCAGCTTAGGGATGACAGGTGGCTACACCTTC. Its translation: CASSLGMTGGYTF.

This clonotype was detected a few times. The chain couples TRBV5-1 to TRBJ2-1, with TRBD1 as a possible D gene (5 bases). CDR3 length equals 15 residues. The germline V and J ends were trimmed by 0 bases and 5 bases, with 12 bases remaining between them. Germline V gene data show CDR1 as SGHRS and CDR2 as YFSETQ. CDR3 region: CASSLAVGQDNEQFF. The CDR3 DNA reads as TGCGCCAGCAGCTTGGCAGTGGGGCAGGACAATGAGCAGTTCTTC.

The table lists this clonotype with a few counts. The chain combines TRBV4-3 with TRBJ1-1; D possibly corresponds to TRBD1 (5 bases). The CDR3 is 16 amino acids. V was trimmed by 1 base and J by 5 bases, leaving 17 bases between them. The germline V gene has CDR1 LGHNA and CDR2 YSLEER. CDR3 region: CASSQAERGWRTEAFF. CDR3 bases: TGCGCCAGCAGCCAAGCCGAAAGGGGCTGGAGAACTGAAGCTTTCTTT.